Each of the 30 T cell receptor beta chains below was sequenced from the same sample in a study of vaccination effects on CD4 cells after COVID-19. Isolating CD4+ T cells followed approximately ten days of culture. These TCRs are of unknown antigen specificity. TCRdb's table, derived via immunoSEQ multiplex PCR, lists solely in-frame clones and lacks some. The sample records around 41,000 clones, 82% being singletons. Sequencing used CD4+ T cells from PBMCs cultured without peptide, obtained before COVID-19 vaccination. These TCRs come from a human donor who received a COVID-19 vaccine.

This clone was observed a few times. V is TRBV28 and J is TRBJ1-3; D ambiguous. The CDR3 has 13 amino acids. V dropped 3 bases and J dropped 3 bases, with 6 bases sitting between them. Germline lookup yields CDR1 MDHEN and CDR2 SYDVKM. The CDR3 loop is CASSFGVGNTIYF. The CDR3 coding sequence is TGTGCCAGCAGTTTCGGAGTTGGAAACACCATATATTTT.

This chain connects TRBV28 to TRBJ2-7; TRBD1 aligns across 7 bases. Germline CDR1 reads MDHEN; CDR2 reads SYDVKM. The J segment lost 4 bases and the V segment lost 6 bases, leaving 6 bases of the junction unmatched. This CDR3 has 13 residues. CDR3 DNA: TGTGCCAGCAGCCCAGGGGGACCGTACGAGCAGTACGTC. This encodes CASSPGGPYEQYV.

The chain joins TRBV28 to TRBJ2-6, with a tentative D call TRBD1 (6 bases). CDR1 MDHEN and CDR2 SYDVKM come from the germline V gene. The CDR3 spans 16 residues. V was pared by 2 bases and J by 0 bases, with 8 bases between. The CDR3 loop reads CASSLGQTSGANVLTF. CDR3 nucleotide sequence: TGTGCCAGCAGTTTAGGACAGACCTCTGGGGCCAACGTCCTGACTTTC.

The genes are TRBV9 and TRBJ1-6, with a tentative D call TRBD1 (5 bases). This CDR3 comprises 15 residues. Trimming left V 0 bases short and J 8 bases short, with 12 bases between. Looked up from germline, CDR1 is SGDLS and CDR2 is YYNGEE. For the CDR3, the DNA is TGTGCCAGCAGCGTAGCTCAGGGAGGGGATTCACCCCTCCACTTT. Residues: CASSVAQGGDSPLHF.

This chain connects TRBV10-2 to TRBJ2-2; D is uncertain. CDR1 WSHSY and CDR2 SAAADI come from the germline V gene. CDR3 length: 13 amino acids. V dropped 0 bases and J dropped 8 bases, with 7 bases sitting between them. CDR3 bases: TGCGCCAGCAGTGAGTCGGGGATAGGGGAGCTGTTTTTT. It translates to CASSESGIGELFF.

The chain links TRBV3-1 (or the pseudogene TRBV3-2) to TRBJ2-3; D unclear. The germline gives CDR1 LGHDT, CDR2 YNNKEL (reference sequence). Trimming shortened V by 0 bases and J by 8 bases, and 9 bases separated the two germline ends. This CDR3 has 13 amino acids. This chain's CDR3 is CASSQDSGFTQYF. The CDR3, as DNA: TGTGCCAGCAGCCAAGATTCCGGGTTTACGCAGTATTTT.

This clone was counted only a few times. The gene calls are TRBV4-1 and TRBJ1-5, with D tentatively TRBD1 (5 bases). Germline V CDR1 and CDR2: MGHRA, YSYEKL. V was cut by 3 bases and J by 10 bases, with 16 bases left in between. This CDR3 contains 14 residues. CDR3 protein: CASSQSTAEKPQHF. The CDR3 coding sequence is TGCGCCAGCAGCCAGTCGACAGCGGAAAAACCCCAGCATTTT.

V usage is TRBV7-2 and J usage is TRBJ2-1; D gene uncertain. The germline CDR1 and CDR2 sequences are SGHTA and FQGNSA. This CDR3 is built from 15 residues. Trimming removed 2 bases from V and 0 bases from J, with 8 bases in between. This CDR3 reads CASSLSVSSYNEQFF. The CDR3 nucleotides read TGTGCCAGCAGCTTATCTGTTAGCTCCTACAATGAGCAGTTCTTC. The full variable domain, its missing parts supplied by reference TRBV7-2 and TRBJ2-1, is GAGVSQSPSNKVTEKGKDVELRCDPISGHTALYWYRQSLGQGLEFLIYFQGNSAPDKSGLPSDRFSAERTGGSVSTLTIQRTQQEDSAVYLCASSLSVSSYNEQFFGPGTRLTVL.

The chain joins TRBV18 to TRBJ1-5, with 8 bases identical to TRBD1. Germline V lookup: CDR1 KGHSH, CDR2 LQKENI. Trimming cost V 4 bases and J 5 bases; bases outside gene matches: 16. The CDR3 covers 18 residues. CDR3 DNA sequence: TGTGCCAGCTCACGACGACAGGGGACTTCAGCCGTCGATCAGCCCCAGCATTTT. This gives the protein CASSRRQGTSAVDQPQHF.

The V and J genes are TRBV7-8 and TRBJ2-5; 8 nucleotides match TRBD2. The CDR3 totals 15 residues. Germline CDR1 and CDR2: SGHVS and FQNEAQ. J was trimmed by 5 bases and V by 0 bases; bases with no gene match: 5. CDR3 sequence reads: CASSLARGGIETQYF. The CDR3 DNA reads TGTGCCAGCAGCTTAGCACGGGGGGGCATCGAGACCCAGTACTTC.

The chain carries TRBV6-5 and TRBJ1-5; D uncertain. CDR3 length: 14 amino acids. Deletions cut 8 bases from V and 0 bases from J, with 11 bases between. Germline CDR1 and CDR2: MNHEY and SVGAGI. The CDR3: CASEDGFSNQPQHF. The DNA of the CDR3 is TGTGCCAGCGAGGACGGATTTAGCAATCAGCCCCAGCATTTT.

The chain carries TRBV9 and TRBJ1-1; D is uncertain. The CDR3 spans 11 residues. The germline CDR1 and CDR2 sequences are SGDLS and YYNGEE. Trimming removed 3 bases from V and 7 bases from J, with 7 bases in between. The CDR3 region is CASSGVGEAFF. In DNA, the CDR3 is TGTGCCAGCAGCGGGGTAGGTGAAGCTTTCTTT.

The gene calls are TRBV6-5 and TRBJ2-7; TRBD1 matches 9 bases. CDR1 and CDR2 from the germline V gene are MNHEY and SVGAGI. The CDR3 consists of 13 residues. Trimming removed 6 bases from V and 4 bases from J; junction bases left unmatched: 4. CDR3 region: CASRGQGVYEQYV. The CDR3 DNA reads TGTGCCAGCAGGGGACAGGGAGTATACGAGCAGTACGTC.

The V gene is TRBV6-4, the J gene TRBJ1-4; 7 bases are a match to TRBD1. J was trimmed by 4 bases and V by 6 bases; bases with no gene match: 11. The CDR3 has 16 amino acids. Per the germline V gene, CDR1 is MRHNA and CDR2 is SNTAGT. The CDR3, as DNA: TGTGCCAGCAGCCGCCTAAGGGACAGACTTAATGAAAAACTGTTTTTT. Translated: CASSRLRDRLNEKLFF.

This clone has just one count. The rearrangement uses TRBV6-8 and TRBJ1-2; 7 bases are a match to TRBD1. With V trimmed by 5 bases and J by 8 bases, 8 bases remained unmatched. The CDR3 is made up of 13 amino acids. Germline V CDR1 and CDR2: MNHGY, SAAAGT. For the CDR3, the DNA is TGTGCCAGCAGTAATTCTCAGGGGGACGGCTACACCTTC. Its translation is CASSNSQGDGYTF.

This chain uses TRBV7-8 with TRBJ2-1; D may be TRBD1 (5 bases). CDR1 is SGHVS and CDR2 is FQNEAQ in the germline V gene. V lost 1 base and J 10 bases, leaving 8 bases between the germline ends. The CDR3 loop spans 12 amino acids. The CDR3, as DNA: TGTGCCAGCAGCTTAGTATCAGGGGAGCAGTTCTTC. Encoded protein: CASSLVSGEQFF.

This clone occurred once. The chain joins TRBV4-3 to TRBJ1-5; 7 bases match TRBD1. The length of the CDR3 is 16 residues. The germline gives CDR1 LGHNA, CDR2 YSLEER. Losses at the gene ends were 0 bases for V and 2 bases for J; bases not matched to a gene: 4. The CDR3 DNA sequence: TGCGCCAGCAGCCAAGAATTAGGACAGGGCAATCAGCCCCAGCATTTT. Protein: CASSQELGQGNQPQHF.

The chain employs TRBV29-1 and TRBJ1-4; unclear D gene. The CDR3 runs to 13 residues. V was clipped by 5 bases and J by 8 bases, with 15 bases between them. Germline V CDR1 and CDR2: SQVTM, ANQGSEA. For the CDR3, the DNA is TGCAGCGTTATCGACGGTGGGGAGGAAAAACTGTTTTTT. This sequence encodes CSVIDGGEEKLFF.

This sequence joins TRBV29-1 and TRBJ1-4, with D maybe TRBD1 (5 bases). V was trimmed by 5 bases and J by 8 bases, leaving 12 bases between them. Germline V lookup: CDR1 SQVTM, CDR2 ANQGSEA. The CDR3 length is 12 residues. CDR3 region: CSVRRGGEKLFF. The CDR3 DNA follows: TGCAGCGTTAGGAGGGGAGGGGAAAAACTGTTTTTT. Full variable domain (rest looked up from reference TRBV29-1 and TRBJ1-4): SAVISQKPSRDICQRGTSLTIQCQVDSQVTMMFWYRQQPGQSLTLIATANQGSEATYESGFVIDKFPISRPNLTFSTLTVSNMSPEDSSIYLCSVRRGGEKLFFGSGTQLSVL.

This clone appeared once. The chain combines TRBV7-9 with TRBJ2-4; D call uncertain. The CDR3 covers 14 residues. Germline V gene lookup returns CDR1 SEHNR and CDR2 FQNEAQ (reference sequence). V was shortened by 1 base and J by 5 bases, with 9 bases between the two germline ends. CDR3 sequence (DNA): TGTGCCAGCAGCTTAGGGGCTTCGGAAAACATTCAGTACTTC. This codes for CASSLGASENIQYF.

The rearrangement links TRBV28 to TRBJ2-6; 7 nucleotides agree with TRBD1. Per the germline V gene, CDR1 is MDHEN and CDR2 is SYDVKM. Trimming cost V 5 bases and J 4 bases; bases outside gene matches: 14. CDR3 length equals 18 residues. CDR3 DNA sequence: TGTGCCAGCAGTCTACAACAGGGGAAGTCGAAAGGGGCCAACGTCCTGACTTTC. Its protein product is CASSLQQGKSKGANVLTF.

V usage is TRBV5-1 and J usage is TRBJ2-3, with D perhaps TRBD2 (6 bases). Germline V gives CDR1 SGHRS, CDR2 YFSETQ. V was pared by 3 bases and J by 3 bases, with 11 bases between. The CDR3 length is 14 residues. CDR3 residues: CASSYWTTTDTQYF. CDR3 nucleotide sequence: TGCGCCAGCAGCTACTGGACTACTACAGATACGCAGTATTTT.

Comment on this clone: Distinct nucleotide sequences in the sample also encode this CDR3. The chain uses TRBV5-1 and TRBJ2-3; no firm D call. Germline CDR1 and CDR2: SGHRS and YFSETQ. The V and J ends lost 1 base and 2 bases respectively, with 2 bases between them. The CDR3 is 12 amino acids. DNA for the CDR3: TGCGCCAGCAGCTTGACCACAGATACGCAGTATTTT. This codes for CASSLTTDTQYF.

V and J are TRBV23-1 and TRBJ2-5, with D perhaps assigned TRBD1 or TRBD2 (5 bases each). TRBV23-1 is designated an ORF whose function remains uncertain. The V and J ends lost 3 bases and 4 bases respectively, with 21 bases between them. This CDR3 is built from 17 residues. CDR3 DNA: TGCGCCAGCAGTCACTCCGAGGGGCAGGGCCTTAGAGAGACCCAGTACTTC. Protein: CASSHSEGQGLRETQYF.

The chain joins TRBV5-1 to TRBJ1-4; a possible D gene is TRBD1 (5 bases). The CDR3 is 15 amino acids. Trimming took off 4 bases at V and 6 bases at J, with 16 bases between the two ends. Germline assignment: CDR1 SGHRS and CDR2 YFSETQ. CDR3 sequence (DNA): TGCGCCAGCAGCAGACTAGGGACTCTCGATGAAAAACTGTTTTTT. It yields the protein CASSRLGTLDEKLFF.

The chain links TRBV6-5 to TRBJ1-2; 9 positions match TRBD1. V was clipped by 0 bases and J by 3 bases; unmatched bases: 5. This CDR3 is 16 amino acids long. In germline, CDR1 is MNHEY, CDR2 SVGAGI. The CDR3 coding sequence is TGTGCCAGCAGTTACTCGGGGACAGGGTTGGACTATGGCTACACCTTC. Translation gives CASSYSGTGLDYGYTF.

The V gene is TRBV6-6, the J gene TRBJ2-7; D is undetermined. V shed 6 bases and J shed 4 bases, with 19 bases lying between them. Germline V gene lookup returns CDR1 MNHNY and CDR2 SVGAGI (reference sequence). The CDR3 extends over 15 amino acids. DNA of the CDR3: TGTGCCAGCAGACCCCCCGGCTCGGTCGGGTACGAGCAGTACGTC. Translating gives CASRPPGSVGYEQYV.

CDR3 nucleotide sequence: TGCGCCAGCAGCTTGGACCCCAACTATGGCTACACCTTC. This gives the protein CASSLDPNYGYTF. This chain joins TRBV5-1 and TRBJ1-2; D remains unclear. The CDR3 sequence is 13 residues long. The V end was cut by 0 bases, the J end by 2 bases, with 5 bases between. The germline V gene has CDR1 SGHRS and CDR2 YFSETQ.

The chain carries TRBV19 and TRBJ2-1; 8 bases match TRBD1. Germline V CDR1 and CDR2: LNHDA, SQIVND (reference sequence). This CDR3 contains 16 residues. Trimming cost V 4 bases and J 1 base; bases outside gene matches: 6. For the CDR3, the DNA is TGTGCCAGTAGTACTTCAGGGGGCAGGTCCTACAATGAGCAGTTCTTC. Its protein is CASSTSGGRSYNEQFF.

This rearrangement joins TRBV2 to TRBJ1-4; TRBD1 matches at 8 bases. The CDR3 has 16 residues. V lost 10 bases to trimming and J lost 7 bases; unmatched junction nucleotides: 17. CDR1 and CDR2 (germline): SNHLY, FYNNEI. CDR3 nucleotide sequence: TGTGCCACTAGTGACAGGGGATCCTATGGGGGTGAAAAACTGTTTTTT. This sequence encodes CATSDRGSYGGEKLFF.